A single sample is the source of the 17 T cell receptor beta chains below, sequenced in a study of spatial heterogeneity in lung cancer. Time point meaning: sample taken at primary tumor resection. In each case, whole RNA from tumor, nontumor lung or frozen PBMC was sequenced unsorted. One entry per CDR3 protein results from TCRdb running MiXCR on the 5' RACE reads. The profile shows 25,000 to 35,000 distinct CDR3 sequences, around 9.2% of them singletons. The sequenced sample was PBMCs, obtained at surgery. Receptor source: a female donor with early-stage non-small cell lung cancer.

V usage is TRBV18 and J usage is TRBJ2-3; D is unresolved. Trimming pared 1 base from V and 0 bases from J, leaving 11 bases between. In germline, CDR1 is KGHSH, CDR2 LQKENI. CDR3 size: 16 residues. CDR3 sequence: CASSPQRRTSTDTQYF. CDR3 in DNA: TGTGCCAGCTCACCACAGCGCCGTACTAGCACAGATACGCAGTATTTT.

Ten or more counts support this clonotype. CDR3 sequence reads: CSVGRQGSADTQYF. Written as DNA, the CDR3 is TGCAGCGTTGGCCGACAGGGGAGCGCAGATACGCAGTATTTT. The rearrangement joins TRBV29-1 to TRBJ2-3; 8 nucleotides line up with TRBD1. V lost 4 bases to trimming and J lost 4 bases; unmatched junction nucleotides: 7. This CDR3 region has 14 residues. CDR1 and CDR2 (germline): SQVTM, ANQGSEA.

This clonotype has a handful of counts. The genes are TRBV7-9 and TRBJ1-2; D perhaps matches TRBD1 (5 bases). The V gene lost 5 bases and the J gene lost 2 bases, with 6 bases spanning the gap. This CDR3 contains 12 residues. Looked up from germline, CDR1 is SEHNR and CDR2 is FQNEAQ (reference sequence). CDR3 residues: CASSRDNYGYTF. In nucleotides, the CDR3 is TGTGCCAGCAGCAGGGACAACTATGGCTACACCTTC.

This clonotype showed up just a few times. This rearrangement joins TRBV7-9 to TRBJ1-1, with 10 bases identical to TRBD1. The germline V gene encodes CDR1 SEHNR and CDR2 FQNEAQ (reference sequence). The V gene end was trimmed by 6 bases and the J gene end by 0 bases; junction bases not matched to a gene: 4. This CDR3 has 15 amino acids. CDR3 sequence: CASRRQGAVNTEAFF. The CDR3 DNA sequence: TGTGCCAGCAGACGACAGGGGGCTGTGAACACTGAAGCTTTCTTT.

This clonotype has ten or more counts. This rearrangement joins TRBV20-1 to TRBJ1-4; D is uncertain. Trimming shortened V by 7 bases and J by 4 bases, and 10 bases separated the two germline ends. The CDR3 has 12 residues. CDR1 and CDR2 (germline): DFQATT, SNEGSKA (reference sequence). CDR3 nucleotide sequence: TGCAGTGTTGCGTACTATAATGAAAAACTGTTTTTT. Translation: CSVAYYNEKLFF.

This clonotype has ten or more counts. The rearrangement links TRBV25-1 to TRBJ2-2; no clear D. Trimming left V 8 bases short and J 6 bases short, with 19 bases between. Germline CDR1 is MGHDK and CDR2 is SYGVNS. The CDR3 runs to 15 residues. CDR3 in DNA: TGTGCCAGCGCAAGCCTATTCATGGAAGCCGGGGAGCTGTTTTTT. Its protein is CASASLFMEAGELFF.

In its sample, this clonotype was seen a few times. V usage is TRBV20-1 and J usage is TRBJ2-5; 8 bases match TRBD2. Germline CDR1 reads DFQATT; CDR2 reads SNEGSKA (reference sequence). Trimming at V came to 6 bases and at J to 1 base, leaving 7 bases not matched to a gene. This CDR3 region has 14 residues. In nucleotides, the CDR3 is TGCAGTGCCTCTAGCGGGTGGGTCCAAGAGACCCAGTACTTC. Its translation is CSASSGWVQETQYF.

There are many counts of this clonotype. The chain combines TRBV14 with TRBJ2-1; D possibly corresponds to TRBD1 (6 bases). The CDR3 consists of 15 residues. V was cut by 4 bases and J by 3 bases, with 13 bases left in between. The germline V gene has CDR1 SGHDN and CDR2 FVKESK. The CDR3 DNA is TGTGCCAGCAGCCCGTTAACAGGGAACTACAATGAGCAGTTCTTC. As protein: CASSPLTGNYNEQFF.

This clonotype occurred many times. V usage is TRBV28 and J usage is TRBJ2-2; a weak D match, TRBD2 (7 bases). Per the germline V gene, CDR1 is MDHEN and CDR2 is SYDVKM. CDR3 length equals 15 residues. The V end lost 5 bases, the J end lost 5 bases, and 15 bases lay between the germline ends. This CDR3 reads CASSDGGRGTGELFF. The DNA for the CDR3 is TGTGCCAGCAGTGACGGGGGGCGCGGAACCGGGGAGCTGTTTTTT.

This clonotype was found many times. This sequence joins TRBV7-9 and TRBJ2-1, with 14 bases fitting TRBD2. V trimming: 8 bases; J trimming: 5 bases; junction bases outside the gene matches: 17. Germline values: CDR1 SEHNR, CDR2 FQNEAQ (reference sequence). The CDR3 runs to 19 residues. The DNA for the CDR3 is TGTGCCAGCCGGCAAGGGGCGACTAGCGGGAGGGCCTACCACAATGAGCAGTTCTTC. It translates to CASRQGATSGRAYHNEQFF.

This clonotype came up many times. The V and J genes are TRBV5-1 and TRBJ2-5, with D perhaps TRBD1 or TRBD2 (5 bases each). This CDR3 contains 15 residues. Trimming took off 4 bases at V and 4 bases at J, with 17 bases between the two ends. Germline V gene data show CDR1 as SGHRS and CDR2 as YFSETQ. CDR3 sequence reads: CASSVPGSGRETQYF. In DNA form, the CDR3 reads TGCGCCAGCAGCGTACCGGGATCAGGGCGAGAGACCCAGTACTTC.

This clonotype was counted many times. V and J are TRBV19 and TRBJ1-4; the match to TRBD1 covers 8 bases. The V segment lost 3 bases and the J segment 7 bases; nucleotides outside the gene matches: 16. CDR1 and CDR2 (germline): LNHDA, SQIVND (reference sequence). The CDR3 consists of 18 residues. The CDR3 loop reads CASSIIRGREEWSEKLFF. CDR3 bases: TGTGCCAGTAGTATCATCAGGGGGCGCGAAGAATGGAGTGAAAAACTGTTTTTT.

V usage is TRBV28 and J usage is TRBJ2-5, with 8 nucleotides matching TRBD2. The CDR3 runs 15 residues. The germline gives CDR1 MDHEN, CDR2 SYDVKM. With V trimmed by 4 bases and J by 4 bases, 8 bases remained unmatched. The CDR3 spells CASSSGGVVGETQYF. The CDR3, as DNA: TGTGCCAGCAGTTCGGGAGGGGTAGTGGGAGAGACCCAGTACTTC.

This clonotype appeared many times. The J gene is TRBJ1-1, the V gene TRBV5-1; the D gene is possibly TRBD1 (5 bases). Germline CDR1 and CDR2: SGHRS and YFSETQ. Trimming pared 1 base from V and 3 bases from J, leaving 19 bases between. The length of the CDR3 is 17 residues. CDR3 nucleotide sequence: TGCGCCAGCAGCTTGTTAGGGGTAAGAATGGGCGACACTGAAGCTTTCTTT. Amino acid sequence: CASSLLGVRMGDTEAFF.

Many counts were recorded for this clonotype. V and J are TRBV28 and TRBJ2-5; TRBD2 aligns across 10 bases. The junction had 5 bases not matched to a gene; V was cut back by 3 bases and J by 4 bases. CDR3 size: 15 residues. The germline V gene has CDR1 MDHEN and CDR2 SYDVKM. CDR3 DNA: TGTGCCAGCAGTTTGAGGATAGCGGGAGGAGAGACCCAGTACTTC. Encoded protein: CASSLRIAGGETQYF.

This clonotype was observed many times. The chain recombines TRBV9 with TRBJ2-4; D possibly matches TRBD1 or TRBD2 (6 bases each). Trimming stripped 3 bases from V and 0 bases from J, with 7 bases between. The CDR3 is 14 amino acids. Germline lookup yields CDR1 SGDLS and CDR2 YYNGEE. The CDR3 DNA sequence: TGTGCCAGCAGCGAGGGGGGAGCCAAAAACATTCAGTACTTC. Residues: CASSEGGAKNIQYF.

There are many counts of this clonotype. The chain carries TRBV2 and TRBJ2-7; D is perhaps TRBD1 (6 bases). Looked up from germline, CDR1 is SNHLY and CDR2 is FYNNEI. The CDR3 contains 12 residues. Trimming took off 4 bases at V and 4 bases at J, with 8 bases between the two ends. CDR3 bases: TGTGCCAGCAGTGCCAGGGGTTACGAGCAGTACGTC. As protein: CASSARGYEQYV.